This TCR beta chain was retrieved from a study of T-cell memory formation after mild COVID-19. Whole-study context: Each donor largely had its own TCR clusters. Regarding the study as a whole: Among CD4+ contracting clones, most were CM and EM, and CD8+ ones EMRA.

The ends lost 0 bases at V and 9 bases at J; junction bases unmatched: 4. CDR1 is DFQATT, CDR2 SNEGSKA, per germline (reference sequence). The CDR3 has 13 amino acids. TCRalpha and TCRbeta libraries used 5'RACE with constant-segment primers and UMIs. TCRdb processed the 5' RACE reads anew with MiXCR; each CDR3 protein has one entry. Counted here are hundreds of thousands of distinct CDR3 sequences, over 25% occurring once; the ten biggest clones make up around an eighth. A remark on this clonotype: Its specificity is unknown.

Sequencing was carried out using PBMCs or a T cell subset sorted from them (not recorded which). The genes are TRBV20-1 and TRBJ2-1, with 8 nucleotides matching TRBD2. This clonotype was obtained from an adult woman who had mild COVID-19 (a few samples of this study predate the infection). Cell type and time point are not known. This CDR3 reads CSARDSGIGEQFF. As DNA, the CDR3 is TGCAGTGCTAGAGATAGCGGGATTGGTGAGCAGTTCTTC.